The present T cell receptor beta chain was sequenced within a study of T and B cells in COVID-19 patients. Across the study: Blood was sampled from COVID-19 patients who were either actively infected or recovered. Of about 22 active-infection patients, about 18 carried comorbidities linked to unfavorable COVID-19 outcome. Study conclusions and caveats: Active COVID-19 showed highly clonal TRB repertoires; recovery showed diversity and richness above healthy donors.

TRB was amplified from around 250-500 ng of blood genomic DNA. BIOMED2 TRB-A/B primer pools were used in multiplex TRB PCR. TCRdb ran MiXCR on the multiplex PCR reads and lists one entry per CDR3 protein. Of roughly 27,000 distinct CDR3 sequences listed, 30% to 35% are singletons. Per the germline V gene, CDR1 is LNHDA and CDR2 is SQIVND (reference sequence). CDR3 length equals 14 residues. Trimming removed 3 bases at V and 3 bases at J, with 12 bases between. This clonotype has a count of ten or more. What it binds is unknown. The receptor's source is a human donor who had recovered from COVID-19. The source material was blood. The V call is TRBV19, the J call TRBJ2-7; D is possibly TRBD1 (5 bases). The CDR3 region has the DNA TGTGCCAGTAGTATTTACCAGGGTTTCTACGAGCAGTACTTC. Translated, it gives CASSIYQGFYEQYF.